The text below deals with one T cell receptor beta chain. Its antigen is unknown. Treatment: about 20 received Ad26.COV2.S at low or high dose, single or two shots; about 5 received placebo; per-sample allocation not given. Sampling took place 63 days after the first vaccine or placebo injection. Aged 18-55 years, donor was enrolled in Boston at some point between 2019 and 2021. Produced via immunoSEQ multiplex PCR; TCRdb's table is partial and in-frame only. The data show 380,000 or so clones, approximately 86% seen once. This entry belongs to a study of Ad26.COV2.S vaccination and SARS-CoV-2 variants. Study summary: Ad26.COV2.S given intramuscularly, once or twice 56 days apart.

V was pared by 4 bases and J by 5 bases, with 2 bases of the junction left unmatched. Germline V gene data show CDR1 as SGHNT and CDR2 as YYREEE (reference sequence). The CDR3 has 15 amino acids. Study observations and caveats: In vaccinated individuals, spike-specific CD8+ and CD4+ T cell responses reportedly displayed substantial breadth. Among vaccine recipients, spike-specific TCR breadth exceeded that of placebo recipients.

The sample here was peripheral blood, taken in a trial of Ad26.COV2.S vaccine versus placebo. This receptor was obtained from a person aged 18-65 years who received the Ad26.COV2.S COVID-19 vaccine or a placebo. The V gene is TRBV5-4, the J gene TRBJ2-3; TRBD2 aligns across 15 bases. The CDR3 sequence: CASSVGLAGGDTQYF. The CDR3 nucleotides read TGTGCCAGCAGCGTGGGACTAGCGGGAGGAGATACGCAGTATTTT. Variable domain in full (rest from reference TRBV5-4 and TRBJ2-3): ETGVTQSPTHLIKTRGQQVTLRCSSQSGHNTVSWYQQALGQGPQFIFQYYREEENGRGNFPPRFSGLQFPNYSSELNVNALELDDSALYLCASSVGLAGGDTQYFGPGTRLTVL.